This TCR beta chain was obtained from a study of OX40 agonist ivuxolimab in advanced cancers. The method was immunoSEQ multiplex PCR; TCRdb's version includes in-frame clones alone and lacks a portion of them. The table has about 150,000 clones, 90% seen once; the top ten hold approximately 0.99%. Trimming took 5 bases from V and 0 from J, leaving 11 bases between them. This CDR3 is 15 amino acids long. Germline V lookup: CDR1 LNHDA, CDR2 SQIVND (reference sequence). The material was CD4+ or CD8+ T cells sorted from blood, obtained in a trial of the OX40 agonist ivuxolimab. The chain combines TRBV19 with TRBJ1-3, with D perhaps TRBD1 (6 bases). The sequence was collected from an adult with an advanced solid tumor such as melanoma, head and neck, liver or kidney cancer. The CDR3 region is CASSYDRSSGNTIYF. The DNA for the CDR3 is TGTGCCAGTAGTTATGACAGGAGCTCTGGAAACACCATATATTTT. The whole variable domain, remainder taken from reference TRBV19 and TRBJ1-3, is DGGITQSPKYLFRKEGQNVTLSCEQNLNHDAMYWYRQDPGQGLRLIYYSQIVNDFQKGDIAEGYSVSREKKESFPLTVTSAQKNPTAFYLCASSYDRSSGNTIYFGEGSWLTVV.